Following are 14 T cell receptor beta chains from one sample sequenced in a study of CD8 T cells in ankylosing spondylitis (dated by TCRdb to 2017 to 2019). The library was prepared using 5' RACE. The instrument was an Illumina HiSeq 2500. The public sequencing data were trimmed at Q25 with fastp and processed into clonotypes with MiXCR by TCRdb, which kept only in-frame beta chains. Under each unique CDR3 protein, matching rows form one entry showing the most common genes and DNA. The sample table contains more than 150,000 distinct CDR3 sequences; only one count was recorded for roughly 13% of them. 16% of the sample rests with the top ten. The sequencing input was blood, either unsorted or a sorted T cell fraction (not recorded which). Source of these receptors: a male donor with ankylosing spondylitis or in good health (not recorded which).

This clonotype was found a few times. This sequence joins TRBV27 and TRBJ2-5, with TRBD2 identical over 9 bases. V shed 5 bases and J 3 bases; nucleotides not matched to a gene: 4. CDR1 MNHEY and CDR2 SMNVEV come from the germline V gene (reference sequence). This CDR3 region has 14 residues. The DNA of the CDR3 is TGTGCCAGCAGTCAGACTAGCGGAGAAGAGACCCAGTACTTC. It encodes CASSQTSGEETQYF.

This clonotype occurred many times. The rearrangement joins TRBV12-3 or TRBV12-4 to TRBJ1-1; tentative D call: TRBD1 (6 bases). V was shortened by 7 bases and J by 2 bases, with 14 bases between the two germline ends. This CDR3 has 14 amino acids. CDR3 sequence (DNA): TGTGCCAGCACCCCGGGACACCCAAACACTGAAGCTTTCTTT. Protein: CASTPGHPNTEAFF.

The chain carries TRBV29-1 and TRBJ2-3; TRBD2 matches at 7 bases. The CDR3 loop spans 16 amino acids. Germline V gene data show CDR1 as SQVTM and CDR2 as ANQGSEA. The junction had 10 bases not matched to a gene; V was cut back by 3 bases and J by 1 base. The CDR3 is CSVDIRASGRTDTQYF. In DNA, the CDR3 is TGCAGCGTTGACATCAGGGCTAGCGGACGCACAGATACGCAGTATTTT.

This clonotype was observed a few times. V usage is TRBV12-3 or TRBV12-4 and J usage is TRBJ2-1; 12 positions match TRBD1. V shed 2 bases and J 8 bases; nucleotides not matched to a gene: 4. This CDR3 has 15 amino acids. The CDR3, as DNA: TGTGCCAGCAGTTTAACGGGACAGGGGGCCGATGAGCAGTTCTTC. This encodes CASSLTGQGADEQFF.

A few counts support this clonotype. This sequence joins TRBV2 and TRBJ1-2, with D possibly matching TRBD1 (5 bases). Trimming cost V 11 bases and J 4 bases, with 17 bases left between them. There are 13 residues in the CDR3. Germline CDR1 SNHLY, CDR2 FYNNEI. The CDR3 nucleotides are TGTGCCGGAGACAGTGGAATCCCCTATGGCTACACCTTC. The encoded protein is CAGDSGIPYGYTF.

This clonotype was picked up many times. The chain recombines TRBV29-1 with TRBJ1-5; no clear D. V lost 3 bases and J lost 6, with 12 bases in between. CDR1 and CDR2 from the germline V gene are SQVTM and ANQGSEA. This CDR3 comprises 13 residues. The CDR3 nucleotides read TGCAGCGTTGAGAGTGATTGGGGTCAGCCCCAGCATTTT. It encodes CSVESDWGQPQHF.

This clonotype occurred a few times. The chain recombines TRBV12-3 or TRBV12-4 with TRBJ2-1, with 8 positions matching TRBD2. The CDR3 runs to 16 residues. The trim removed 6 bases at V and 4 bases at J, leaving 11 bases unmatched. CDR3 DNA sequence: TGTGCCAGCAGCCCCCTCGGGGCTAGCGGGTACAATGAGCAGTTCTTC. Translated: CASSPLGASGYNEQFF.

The chain has TRBV27 and TRBJ2-2, with 7 bases fitting TRBD1. The CDR3 sequence is 16 residues long. Per the germline V gene, CDR1 is MNHEY and CDR2 is SMNVEV (reference sequence). V shed 7 bases and J 7 bases; nucleotides not matched to a gene: 15. The CDR3 region has the DNA TGTGCCAGCACCTTACGACAGGGCCTAACCGGCGGGGAGCTGTTTTTT. It is translated as CASTLRQGLTGGELFF.

CDR3 bases: TGTGCCAGCAGCGTAGATCTAGGAGAGACCCAGTACTTC. The encoded protein is CASSVDLGETQYF. The V and J genes are TRBV9 and TRBJ2-5, with no clear D. Trimming left V 0 bases short and J 4 bases short, with 7 bases between. CDR3 length equals 13 residues. CDR1 and CDR2 (germline): SGDLS, YYNGEE.

In this sample, this clonotype turned up a few times. The gene calls are TRBV7-9 and TRBJ1-6, with 9 bases identical to TRBD1. This CDR3 comprises 15 residues. Germline CDR1 SEHNR, CDR2 FQNEAQ (reference sequence). With V trimmed by 6 bases and J by 7 bases, 7 bases remained unmatched. The CDR3 here is CASRDTGTGNSPLHF. The CDR3, as DNA: TGTGCCAGCAGGGACACCGGGACAGGGAATTCACCCCTCCACTTT.

This chain links TRBV4-1 with TRBJ2-5; TRBD2 agrees at 10 bases. From germline, CDR1 is MGHRA and CDR2 YSYEKL. The CDR3 covers 17 residues. With V trimmed by 0 bases and J by 5 bases, 9 bases remained unmatched. The CDR3 sequence is CASSQDYLAGDLETQYF. Written as DNA, the CDR3 is TGCGCCAGCAGCCAAGATTACCTAGCGGGAGATCTGGAGACCCAGTACTTC.

This clonotype came up a few times. The chain carries TRBV12-3 or TRBV12-4 and TRBJ1-3, with 10 bases matching TRBD1. With 6 bases clipped from V and 9 bases from J, the junction kept 2 bases outside the gene matches. There are 12 residues in the CDR3. CDR3 sequence (DNA): TGTGCCAGCAGCCGGGACAGGGGCACCATATATTTT. This translates into CASSRDRGTIYF.

This clonotype occurred many times. V is TRBV25-1 and J is TRBJ1-2; D is undetermined. From germline, CDR1 is MGHDK and CDR2 SYGVNS. V was pared by 3 bases and J by 2 bases, with 4 bases between. CDR3 size: 12 residues. CDR3 sequence reads: CASSELNYGYTF. CDR3 sequence (DNA): TGTGCCAGCAGTGAGTTGAACTATGGCTACACCTTC.

The V call is TRBV9, the J call TRBJ2-3; tentatively, D is TRBD1 (5 bases). Germline V gene lookup returns CDR1 SGDLS and CDR2 YYNGEE. This CDR3 spans 14 amino acids. Trimming cost V 3 bases and J 2 bases, with 10 bases left between them. The CDR3 DNA is TGTGCCAGCAGCGACGACAGTTACACAGATACGCAGTATTTT. It yields the protein CASSDDSYTDTQYF.